The 8 T cell receptor beta chains below come from one sample, sequenced in a study of blood T cell repertoires in COVID-19. Here immunoSEQ multiplex PCR was the method, and the copy in TCRdb shows in-frame clones only, minus some. The table has some 290,000 clones, about 86% seen once. The sequenced sample consisted of peripheral blood. These receptors were obtained from a man aged 18-30 years with active or convalescent COVID-19.

The chain has TRBV9 and TRBJ2-2; TRBD2 agrees at 7 bases. The CDR3 runs to 12 residues. Trimming removed 10 bases from V and 5 bases from J; junction bases left unmatched: 5. Germline CDR1 SGDLS, CDR2 YYNGEE. In DNA form, the CDR3 reads TGTGCCGGGGGAGGGGCGACCGGGGAGCTGTTTTTT. Its translation: CAGGGATGELFF. Drawing the rest from reference TRBV9 and TRBJ2-2, the complete variable domain is DSGVTQTPKHLITATGQRVTLRCSPRSGDLSVYWYQQSLDQGLQFLIQYYNGEERAKGNILERFSAQQFPDLHSELNLSSLELGDSALYFCAGGGATGELFFGEGSRLTVL.

In its sample, this clone was seen once. This chain connects TRBV7-3 to TRBJ2-7; 7 positions agree with TRBD1. Germline V gene sequence: CDR1 SGHTA, CDR2 FQGTGA. The CDR3 is 15 residues long. The trim removed 1 base at V and 3 bases at J, leaving 6 bases unmatched. CDR3 in amino acids: CASSLISGQLYEQYF. The CDR3 DNA follows: TGTGCCAGCAGCTTAATTTCGGGACAGCTCTACGAGCAGTACTTC.

The rearrangement joins TRBV4-1 to TRBJ2-7; tentatively, D is TRBD2 (5 bases). CDR1 is MGHRA and CDR2 is YSYEKL in the germline V gene. This CDR3 region has 14 residues. The V and J ends lost 4 bases and 2 bases respectively, with 12 bases between them. DNA of the CDR3: TGCGCCAGCAGCCTAACTAGGCCCCCCTACGAGCAGTACTTC. Encoded protein: CASSLTRPPYEQYF.

The chain combines TRBV19 with TRBJ1-4, with 7 bases lining up with TRBD1. There are 13 residues in the CDR3. CDR1 and CDR2 from the germline V gene are LNHDA and SQIVND (reference sequence). V gave up 5 bases and J gave up 11 bases; unmatched junction bases: 8. Here the CDR3 reads CASSRRQGDKLFF. As DNA, the CDR3 is TGTGCCAGTAGTCGGAGACAGGGTGATAAACTGTTTTTT.

This chain links TRBV5-4 with TRBJ2-1; D may be TRBD2 (6 bases). Germline V gene lookup returns CDR1 SGHNT and CDR2 YYREEE (reference sequence). V was clipped by 7 bases and J by 5 bases, with 22 bases between them. There are 16 residues in the CDR3. The chain's CDR3 is CASSKAGTGGNNEQFF. DNA for the CDR3: TGTGCCAGCTCTAAGGCCGGGACTGGGGGAAACAATGAGCAGTTCTTC.

The genes are TRBV9 and TRBJ1-1, with D perhaps TRBD1 (6 bases). Trimming stripped 3 bases from V and 0 bases from J, with 21 bases between. This CDR3 is 18 amino acids long. Germline V lookup: CDR1 SGDLS, CDR2 YYNGEE. CDR3 residues: CASSATLRGTGMNTEAFF. The DNA for the CDR3 is TGTGCCAGCAGCGCCACCCTACGGGGAACAGGGATGAACACTGAAGCTTTCTTT.

V usage is TRBV4-1 and J usage is TRBJ1-1; the D gene is possibly TRBD1 (5 bases). The CDR3 extends over 17 amino acids. V gave up 1 base and J gave up 0 bases, with 15 bases separating them. From germline, CDR1 is MGHRA and CDR2 YSYEKL. CDR3 amino acids: CASSQVKSAGLNTEAFF. CDR3 bases: TGCGCCAGCAGCCAAGTCAAGTCTGCAGGGTTGAACACTGAAGCTTTCTTT.

The rearrangement uses TRBV2 and TRBJ1-6; no firm D call. Germline CDR1 SNHLY, CDR2 FYNNEI. The CDR3 is 14 residues long. Trimming left V 3 bases short and J 10 bases short, with 13 bases between. CDR3: CASSDLNLLSPLHF. The DNA for the CDR3 is TGTGCCAGCAGTGATTTGAACTTGTTGTCACCCCTCCACTTT. Full variable domain (remainder filled in from reference TRBV2 and TRBJ1-6): EPEVTQTPSHQVTQMGQEVILRCVPISNHLYFYWYRQILGQKVEFLVSFYNNEISEKSEIFDDQFSVERPDGSNFTLKIRSTKLEDSAMYFCASSDLNLLSPLHFGNGTRLTVT.